The 11 T cell receptor beta chains below come from one sample, sequenced in a study of T-cell reconstitution after alpha-beta-depleted transplantation in children. Unique molecular identifiers were used to barcode this TCRbeta library. Via MiXCR, TCRdb re-called the PCR reads, giving one row per CDR3 protein. The sample holds a few hundred thousand distinct CDR3 sequences; 25% to 30% are singletons and the top ten take about 35%. This material consisted of PBMCs, taken before TCRalphabeta/CD19-depleted stem cell transplant. Source of these receptors: a boy less than two years old with Wiskott-Aldrich syndrome, due to receive a stem cell transplant.

This clonotype was picked up a small number of times. CDR3 loop: CASSRTGRGNTIYF. CDR3 nucleotide sequence: TGTGCCAGCAGCAGAACAGGGCGTGGAAACACCATATATTTT. The V gene is TRBV12-3 or TRBV12-4, the J gene TRBJ1-3; maybe TRBD1 (6 bases). CDR3 length equals 14 residues. The ends were cut back, 6 bases at V and 3 bases at J, with 12 bases in the middle.

This clonotype was detected a few times. The chain combines TRBV10-1 with TRBJ2-3, with D uncertain. The CDR3 is made up of 11 amino acids. The V end lost 4 bases, the J end lost 5 bases, and 4 bases lay between the germline ends. CDR1 is WNHNN, CDR2 SYGVQD, per germline (reference sequence). For the CDR3, the DNA is TGCGCCAGCAGTGGGAGAGATACGCAGTATTTT. It specifies CASSGRDTQYF.

This clonotype has a single count. The chain has TRBV29-1 and TRBJ2-7; D may match TRBD1 or TRBD2 (5 bases each). V was pared by 7 bases and J by 0 bases, with 10 bases between. Germline CDR1 reads SQVTM; CDR2 reads ANQGSEA. The length of the CDR3 is 12 residues. This chain's CDR3 is CSGGPFSYEQYF. The DNA of the CDR3 is TGCAGCGGGGGACCTTTCTCCTACGAGCAGTACTTC.

This clonotype appeared many times. The rearrangement links TRBV5-8 to TRBJ2-7, with D possibly matching TRBD1 (5 bases). Germline CDR1 is SGHTS and CDR2 is YDEGEE. V was cut by 2 bases and J by 0 bases, with 9 bases left in between. The CDR3 spans 14 residues. This CDR3 reads CASSFGDSSYEQYF. CDR3 nucleotides: TGTGCCAGCAGCTTCGGAGACAGCTCCTACGAGCAGTACTTC.

V is TRBV25-1 and J is TRBJ2-2; 8 bases are a match to TRBD2. V was pared by 4 bases and J by 5 bases, with 9 bases of the junction left unmatched. The CDR3 contains 16 residues. Germline CDR1 reads MGHDK; CDR2 reads SYGVNS. The CDR3 here is CASSAPAGTRTGELFF. Written as DNA, the CDR3 is TGTGCCAGCAGTGCCCCTGCTGGGACTAGGACCGGGGAGCTGTTTTTT.

The table lists this clonotype with a count of one. This chain connects TRBV24-1 to TRBJ2-4; possibly TRBD1 for D (6 bases). This CDR3 has 19 amino acids. V was clipped by 3 bases and J by 0 bases, with 20 bases between them. CDR1 and CDR2 (germline): KGHDR, SFDVKD. The CDR3 is CATSDPPPRTAVAKNIQYF. In DNA form, the CDR3 reads TGTGCCACCAGTGATCCTCCGCCTAGGACAGCAGTAGCCAAAAACATTCAGTACTTC.

This sequence joins TRBV5-1 and TRBJ2-1; TRBD2 agrees at 8 bases. The CDR3 spans 17 residues. Trimming took 4 bases from V and 7 from J; bases not matched to a gene: 16. CDR1 is SGHRS, CDR2 YFSETQ, per germline. CDR3 region: CASSAGLGLSRQNEQFF. The CDR3 DNA sequence: TGCGCCAGCAGCGCGGGACTAGGCTTGAGCAGACAAAATGAGCAGTTCTTC.

This clonotype was observed a few times. The gene calls are TRBV4-2 and TRBJ2-7; the D is unclear. CDR1 and CDR2 (germline): LGHNA, YNFKEQ. The CDR3 covers 14 residues. Trimming shortened V by 4 bases and J by 2 bases, and 12 bases separated the two germline ends. The CDR3 here is CASSRYYLTYEQYF. In DNA, the CDR3 is TGTGCCAGCAGCCGATATTACCTTACCTACGAGCAGTACTTC.

The chain employs TRBV6-2 or TRBV6-3 and TRBJ1-4, with D unclear. Trimming left V 8 bases short and J 5 bases short, with 12 bases between. The CDR3 is made up of 13 amino acids. Per germline, CDR1 MNHEY and CDR2 SVGEGT. The CDR3: CASLRVGNEKLFF. The CDR3 nucleotides are TGTGCCAGCCTGCGGGTGGGGAATGAAAAACTGTTTTTT.

This clonotype was counted once. The genes are TRBV12-3 or TRBV12-4 and TRBJ2-1, with TRBD2 matching over 10 bases. The CDR3 has 14 amino acids. V shed 7 bases, J shed 9 bases, and the junction held 9 bases outside the gene matches. This chain's CDR3 is CASKSQREGFEQFF. CDR3 sequence (DNA): TGTGCCAGCAAGAGCCAGCGGGAGGGGTTTGAGCAGTTCTTC.

This chain connects TRBV20-1 to TRBJ2-3, with 12 bases lining up with TRBD2. Germline V gene data show CDR1 as DFQATT and CDR2 as SNEGSKA (reference sequence). The CDR3 loop spans 20 amino acids. The junction had 14 bases not matched to a gene; V was cut back by 0 bases and J by 1 base. The CDR3 sequence: CSARDLFGLAGGPGTDTQYF. The CDR3 DNA reads TGCAGTGCTAGAGATCTTTTTGGGCTAGCGGGAGGGCCCGGCACAGATACGCAGTATTTT.